This T cell receptor beta chain is drawn from a study of blood T cell repertoires in COVID-19. Turning to the study itself: The origin of the acute and convalescent COVID-19 samples was the United States, Italy and Spain.

The CDR3 extends over 16 amino acids. Germline CDR1 GTSNPN, CDR2 SVGIG (reference sequence). The V gene end was trimmed by 3 bases and the J gene end by 3 bases; junction bases not matched to a gene: 8. In the original workflow: Counts of nucleated cells, estimated from reference gene primer amplification, were obtained. Using immunoSEQ multiplex PCR, the repertoire was profiled, and TCRdb retains in-frame clones only, with some absent. From that table come the V and J calls and clone size; the DNA was used to work out D and trimming. The sample comprises about 93,000 clones, around 86% of which are singletons, and about 4.8% rests with the top ten.

The sequencing input was peripheral blood. The source is a man aged 55 to 70 with COVID-19, enrolled during active disease. The chain uses TRBV30 and TRBJ2-2, with 9 bases lining up with TRBD2. CDR3 sequence: CAWSEGREGHTGELFF. In DNA form, the CDR3 reads TGTGCCTGGAGCGAGGGGCGGGAGGGACACACCGGGGAGCTGTTTTTT.